Below, 7 T cell receptor beta chains from the same sample are listed, as sequenced in a study of PD-1 blockade in classical Hodgkin lymphoma. Time point here: cycle 4 day 1 (C4D1), after 6 weeks of nivolumab. Every patient had relapsed following autologous stem cell transplantation, and cohorts differed in brentuximab vedotin exposure. Generated by immunoSEQ multiplex PCR, the TCRdb table keeps only in-frame clones and is missing some. The sample carries over 85,000 clones, just over 90% recorded once. This specimen consisted of peripheral blood mononuclear cells (PBMCs), obtained before the fourth cycle of nivolumab. All receptors come from a human donor with classical Hodgkin lymphoma.

The rearrangement uses TRBV19 and TRBJ2-7; maybe TRBD1 (7 bases). Trimming stripped 6 bases from V and 2 bases from J, with 17 bases between. Per the germline V gene, CDR1 is LNHDA and CDR2 is SQIVND (reference sequence). The CDR3 is made up of 15 amino acids. CDR3 in amino acids: CASSSQGEAAYEQYF. In DNA form, the CDR3 reads TGTGCCAGTAGCAGCCAGGGGGAGGCGGCCTACGAGCAGTACTTC.

The chain links TRBV5-1 to TRBJ1-2; 10 nucleotides align to TRBD1. The germline CDR1 and CDR2 sequences are SGHRS and YFSETQ. V was pared by 3 bases and J by 7 bases, with 12 bases of the junction left unmatched. The CDR3 consists of 16 residues. CDR3 region: CASSSEAGTGDLGYTF. The CDR3 DNA reads as TGCGCCAGCAGCTCTGAAGCCGGGACAGGGGACCTTGGCTACACCTTC.

The rearrangement uses TRBV4-2 and TRBJ2-5; TRBD1 matches at 8 bases. The CDR3 spans 16 residues. CDR1 LGHNA and CDR2 YNFKEQ come from the germline V gene. V was pared by 0 bases and J by 1 base, with 4 bases of the junction left unmatched. The CDR3 bases are TGTGCCAGCAGCCAAGAGGCACAGGGGGGCCAAGAGACCCAGTACTTC. Translation: CASSQEAQGGQETQYF.

The genes are TRBV28 and TRBJ1-2, with D unclear. The CDR3 length is 15 residues. From germline, CDR1 is MDHEN and CDR2 SYDVKM. Trimming cost V 5 bases and J 5 bases, with 18 bases left between them. CDR3 DNA sequence: TGTGCCAGCAGTCCAAGGACGGAAAGATTTTATGGCTACACCTTC. Its translation is CASSPRTERFYGYTF.

V is TRBV9 and J is TRBJ1-2; TRBD1 matches at 7 bases. The CDR3 loop spans 16 amino acids. With 3 bases clipped from V and 8 bases from J, the junction kept 16 bases outside the gene matches. Germline-derived CDR1 and CDR2 are SGDLS and YYNGEE. The chain's CDR3 is CASSGKKTGSFTGYTF. Written as DNA, the CDR3 is TGTGCCAGCAGCGGGAAAAAGACAGGGAGCTTTACGGGCTACACCTTC.

The chain has TRBV27 and TRBJ2-1; 8 bases agree with TRBD2. CDR1 is MNHEY and CDR2 is SMNVEV in the germline V gene (reference sequence). Germline trimming cut 6 bases from V and 3 bases from J; bases unmatched to any gene: 4. The CDR3 extends over 14 amino acids. CDR3 bases: TGTGCCAGCAGCCCTAGCGGGCGCTACAATGAGCAGTTCTTC. This sequence encodes CASSPSGRYNEQFF.

V gene TRBV19 combines with J gene TRBJ2-6; D is unresolved. This CDR3 region has 13 residues. Trimming left V 5 bases short and J 0 bases short, with 2 bases between. In germline, CDR1 is LNHDA, CDR2 SQIVND (reference sequence). The CDR3 bases are TGTGCCAGTAGTCCCTCTGGGGCCAACGTCCTGACTTTC. Translation: CASSPSGANVLTF.